A selection of T cell receptor beta chains follows, all from one sample in a study of T cell responses to AZD1222 COVID-19 vaccine. Assay used: immunoSEQ multiplex PCR; TCRdb lists only in-frame clones, some missing. Among about 180,000 clones, around 88% were seen once, and the ten largest hold about 9.9%. The sequenced sample was peripheral blood, obtained 28 days after the second AZD1222 dose. These receptors were collected from an adult who received the AZD1222 COVID-19 vaccine. Each CDR3 is given with its conserved first and last residue. D genes are given only for firm matches. Only part of the rows carry a size: once, few, many, or a class if the clone is expanded.

TRBD2 TRBJ2-3 TRBV5-1 . TGCGCCAGCAGCTTGGCCTTAATGTCAGCGGGGACAGATACGCAGTATTTT CASSLALMSAGTDTQYF
. TRBJ1-1 TRBV6-5 . TGTGCCAGCAGTTACGGGGCCAGTGAAGCTTTCTTT CASSYGASEAFF
. TRBJ2-1 TRBV6-2/TRBV6-3 . TGTGCCAGCAGTTACGCGGGACAGCCCTACAATGAGCAGTTCTTC CASSYAGQPYNEQFF
. TRBJ2-7 TRBV11-2 . TGTGCCAGCAGCCCGCGACATGGCTACGAGCAGTACTTC CASSPRHGYEQYF
. TRBJ1-5 TRBV6-2/TRBV6-3 once TGTGCCAGCAGTTACTCCCAGGTGGTACGGCCCCAGCATTTT CASSYSQVVRPQHF
. TRBJ1-4 TRBV19 . TGTGCCAGTAGTATAGTTCGGGGGGGTGAAAAACTGTTTTTT CASSIVRGGEKLFF
TRBD1 TRBJ2-1 TRBV5-1 . TGCGCCAGCAGCGGACAGGGGTACCCCAATGAGCAGTTCTTC CASSGQGYPNEQFF
. TRBJ1-2 TRBV5-1 . TGCGCCAGCAGCCCGGGACAATGGGATGGCTACACCTTC CASSPGQWDGYTF
TRBD1 TRBJ2-3 TRBV28 . TGTGCCAGCAGTCACCGACAGGGGGCGCGAATAGATACGCAGTATTTT CASSHRQGARIDTQYF
TRBD1 TRBJ2-7 TRBV15 . TGTGCCACCAGCAGGGAGAGGACAGGGGGCAGGTACTTC CATSRERTGGRYF
. TRBJ1-3 TRBV19 few TGTGCCAGTAGTATCCCACCGGGTCTCGGGAACACCATATATTTT CASSIPPGLGNTIYF
. TRBJ2-2 TRBV5-1 . TGCGCCAGCAGATCTCAGGGAACCGGGGAGCTGTTTTTT CASRSQGTGELFF
. TRBJ2-2 TRBV7-9 . TGTGCCAGCCGATTGGAGGGGGCCGTCGGGGAGCTGTTTTTT CASRLEGAVGELFF
. TRBJ1-1 TRBV28 . TGTGCCAGCAGTTTATATCTGGAGAACACTGAAGCTTTCTTT CASSLYLENTEAFF
. TRBJ1-3 TRBV11-2 . TGTGCCACCAAACCGGGTCAATACTCTGGAAACACCATATATTTT CATKPGQYSGNTIYF
. TRBJ2-7 TRBV3-1/TRBV3-2 . TGTGCCAGCAGCCAAGACAGGGGCTACGAGCAGTACTTC CASSQDRGYEQYF
. TRBJ1-2 TRBV6-5 . TGTGCCAGCACGCGGCAGGGCTATGGCTACACCTTC CASTRQGYGYTF
. TRBJ1-6 TRBV12-3/TRBV12-4 once TGTGCCAGCAGTTCTGAGGGTTCCCCCCTCCACTTT CASSSEGSPLHF
. TRBJ2-3 TRBV11-2 . TGTGCCAGCAGCTTTAGACACGCGGTGGCTCGAACAGATACGCAGTATTTT CASSFRHAVARTDTQYF
TRBD1 TRBJ1-2 TRBV28 . TGTGCCAGCAGTCCGAGGACAGGGTTTAACAACTATGGCTACACCTTC CASSPRTGFNNYGYTF
TRBD2 TRBJ2-7 TRBV4-1 . TGCGCCAGCAGCCAAGGCCCTAGCGGGGTGTACGAGCAGTACTTC CASSQGPSGVYEQYF
. TRBJ2-7 TRBV5-8 . TGTGCCAGCAGTTCACAGGGTCGCGACGAGCAGTACTTC CASSSQGRDEQYF
TRBD2 TRBJ2-7 TRBV3-1/TRBV3-2 . TGTGCCAGCAGCCTTACTAGCGAAAGCTCCTACGAGCAGTACTTC CASSLTSESSYEQYF
TRBD2 TRBJ2-3 TRBV7-2 few TGTGCCAGCAGCTTATTCCTAGCGGGGGGGACAGATACGCAGTATTTT CASSLFLAGGTDTQYF
TRBD1 TRBJ1-5 TRBV6-2/TRBV6-3 . TGTGCCAGCAGTTACCGGGCCTCAGGGGGGGATAATCAGCCCCAGCATTTT CASSYRASGGDNQPQHF
. TRBJ2-3 TRBV11-3 . TGTGCCAGCAGCGCGGGACGTAACATAGATACGCAGTATTTT CASSAGRNIDTQYF
TRBD1 TRBJ2-6 TRBV9 . TGTGCCAGCAGCTCCAGGACGACAGGGGGCATTGGGGCCAACGTCCTGACTTTC CASSSRTTGGIGANVLTF
. TRBJ2-7 TRBV19 . TGTGCCAGCGAAGACAGAAGCTACGAGCAGTACTTC CASEDRSYEQYF
. TRBJ2-7 TRBV28 . TGTGCCAGCACCCCAGGGCGGTATTCCGAGCAGTACTTC CASTPGRYSEQYF
. TRBJ1-6 TRBV6-5 . TGTGCCAGCAGGCCCTACCGGGAAAGTAATTCACCCCTCCACTTT CASRPYRESNSPLHF
. TRBJ1-1 TRBV5-1 . TGCGCCAGCAGCTTGGGCCTGCGTCCGACAGGGAACACTGAAGCTTTCTTT CASSLGLRPTGNTEAFF
TRBD1 TRBJ2-2 TRBV6-5 . TGTGCCAGCACCACTACAGGGGGTACCGGGGAGCTGTTTTTT CASTTTGGTGELFF
. TRBJ2-3 TRBV3-1/TRBV3-2 once TGTGCCAGCAGCCAAGATCGTGGGGGATCCATCACGCAGTATTTT CASSQDRGGSITQYF
TRBD1 TRBJ1-2 TRBV6-5 . TGTGCCAGCAGTCCGGGACAGGGGTACGGGGGCTACACCTTC CASSPGQGYGGYTF
. TRBJ2-5 TRBV5-6 . TGTGCCAGCAGCTACCGGGCCCCCCAAGAGACCCAGTACTTC CASSYRAPQETQYF
. TRBJ1-1 TRBV25-1 . TGTGCCAGCAGTGAGGGTCCCTCTGAAGCTTTCTTT CASSEGPSEAFF
TRBD2 TRBJ2-3 TRBV6-5 . TGTGCCAGCAGGTTTAGCGGGGGGGCCGGAGATACGCAGTATTTT CASRFSGGAGDTQYF
TRBD2 TRBJ2-1 TRBV11-1 . TGTGCCAGCAGCTTAGCGGTAGCGGGGGCGGGAGTCGGTGAGCAGTTCTTC CASSLAVAGAGVGEQFF
. TRBJ2-7 TRBV7-3 . TGTGCCAGCAGCTTAACAGCGGACGTAGCCTACGAGCAGTACTTC CASSLTADVAYEQYF
. TRBJ1-3 TRBV7-8 . TGTGCCAGCAGCTTACCCATCGCAGGGGGAAACACCATATATTTT CASSLPIAGGNTIYF
TRBD1 TRBJ2-2 TRBV29-1 . TGCAGCGCTAGGACAGGGGGGACCGGGGAGCTGTTTTTT CSARTGGTGELFF
. TRBJ1-1 TRBV6-2/TRBV6-3 . TGTGCCAGCAGTTGGGGGGTTGTGGCTTTCTTT CASSWGVVAFF
. TRBJ1-6 TRBV7-2 . TGTGCCAGCAGCTCCCCCCCGGTTTCACCCCTCCACTTT CASSSPPVSPLHF
TRBD1 TRBJ2-2 TRBV11-3 . TGTGCCAGCAGCTTAGGGGGACAGGGGCTGAACACCGGGGAGCTGTTTTTT CASSLGGQGLNTGELFF
. TRBJ1-1 TRBV7-7 . TGTGCTAGCAGCTCTTCCAGCAACACTGAAGCTTTCTTT CASSSSSNTEAFF
. TRBJ2-7 TRBV7-9 . TGTGCCAGCAGCTTAGCGCAGGGGATCGGGTACTTC CASSLAQGIGYF
. TRBJ1-2 TRBV18 . TGTGCCAGCTCACCACCTGGCAGGGGCTATGGCTACACCTTC CASSPPGRGYGYTF
. TRBJ1-1 TRBV6-5 . TGTGCCAGCAGGCAGGGGCCCCATGTTGAAGCTTTCTTT CASRQGPHVEAFF
. TRBJ2-3 TRBV9 . TGTGCCAGCAGTGGTAACAGGGTAGTCAGCGATACGCAGTATTTT CASSGNRVVSDTQYF
. TRBJ1-1 TRBV6-5 . TGTGCCAGCAAACGGGGGGCGGACACTGAAGCTTTCTTT CASKRGADTEAFF
TRBD2 TRBJ2-1 TRBV5-1 . TGCGCCAGCAGCTTGGGGACTAGACTAGCGGGGACGCAGTTCTTC CASSLGTRLAGTQFF
. TRBJ2-1 TRBV5-1 . TGCGCCAGCAGCTTGGCTTTGGGGATCAGCGATGAGCAGTTCTTC CASSLALGISDEQFF